The rows below give T cell receptor gamma chains drawn from one sample of a study of gammadelta T cells in human blood. TCRdb reanalysed the RT-PCR reads with CATT. The data show 130 or so gamma-chain clones, roughly 9.6% seen once. The sequenced sample was Vgamma9Vdelta2 gamma-delta T cells from adult blood. The receptors here all came from a human donor. Each CDR3 is given with its conserved first and last residue. Some rows mark clone size as missing; the rest say once, few, many or name a class of expanded clone.

J: TRGJP; V: TRGV9; size: large; CDR3: CALWEAKQQELGKKIKVF; DNA: TGTGCCTTGTGGGAGGCTAAGCAGCAAGAGTTGGGCAAAAAAATCAAGGTATTT
J: TRGJP; V: TRGV9; size: few; CDR3: CALWEAAYGNQELGKKIKVF; DNA: TGTGCCTTGTGGGAGGCTGCTTATGGGAATCAAGAGTTAGGCAAAAAAATCAAGGTATTT
J: TRGJP; V: TRGV9; size: large; CDR3: CALWEVQSGELGKKIKVF; DNA: TGTGCCTTGTGGGAGGTGCAGTCAGGAGAGTTGGGCAAAAAAATCAAGGTATTT
J: TRGJP; V: TRGV9; size: large; CDR3: CALWEAQELGKKIKVF; DNA: TGTGCCTTGTGGGAGGCTCAAGAGTTGGGCAAAAAAATCAAGGTATTT
J: TRGJP; V: TRGV9; size: large; CDR3: CALWDLTPGQELGKKIKVF; DNA: TGTGCCTTGTGGGACCTTACGCCTGGGCAAGAGTTGGGCAAAAAAATCAAGGTATTT
J: TRGJP; V: TRGV9; size: large; CDR3: CALWGTELGKKIKVF; DNA: TGTGCCTTGTGGGGGACTGAGTTGGGCAAAAAAATCAAGGTATTT
J: TRGJP; V: TRGV9; size: large; CDR3: CALWEAAAKLGKKIKVF; DNA: TGTGCCTTGTGGGAGGCCGCCGCCAAGTTGGGCAAAAAAATCAAGGTATTT
J: TRGJP2; V: TRGV8; size: large; CDR3: CATWDRWTSDWIKTF; DNA: TGTGCCACCTGGGATAGGTGGACGAGTGATTGGATCAAGACGTTT
J: TRGJP; V: TRGV9; size: large; CDR3: CALWEVLQLGKKIKVF; DNA: TGTGCCTTGTGGGAGGTGCTCCAGTTGGGCAAAAAAATCAAGGTATTT
J: TRGJP; V: TRGV9; size: .; CDR3: CALWEAELGKKIKVF; DNA: TGTGCCTTGTGGGAGGCGGAGTTGGGCAAAAAAATCAAGGTATTT
J: TRGJP; V: TRGV9; size: hyperexpanded; CDR3: CALWEVKELGKKIKVF; DNA: TGTGCCTTGTGGGAGGTGAAGGAGTTGGGCAAAAAAATCAAGGTATTT
J: TRGJP; V: TRGV9; size: large; CDR3: CALWDENRELGKKIKVF; DNA: TGTGCCTTGTGGGATGAAAATCGGGAGTTGGGCAAAAAAATCAAGGTATTT
J: TRGJP; V: TRGV9; size: large; CDR3: CALWEPQELGKKIKVF; DNA: TGTGCCTTGTGGGAGCCGCAAGAGTTGGGCAAAAAAATCAAGGTATTT
J: TRGJP; V: TRGV9; size: large; CDR3: CALWEQRELGKKIKVF; DNA: TGTGCCTTGTGGGAGCAAAGAGAGTTGGGCAAAAAAATCAAGGTATTT
J: TRGJP; V: TRGV9; size: large; CDR3: CALWEVQGELGKKIKVF; DNA: TGTGCCTTGTGGGAGGTGCAGGGAGAGTTGGGCAAAAAAATCAAGGTATTT
J: TRGJP; V: TRGV9; size: large; CDR3: CALWEKISNRQELGKKIKVF; DNA: TGTGCCTTGTGGGAGAAAATATCAAACAGGCAAGAGTTGGGCAAAAAAATCAAGGTATTT
J: TRGJP; V: TRGV9; size: large; CDR3: CALWEASPTLGKKIKVF; DNA: TGTGCCTTGTGGGAGGCCTCTCCTACGTTGGGCAAAAAAATCAAGGTATTT
J: TRGJP; V: TRGV9; size: large; CDR3: CALWEVGELGKKIKVF; DNA: TGTGCCTTGTGGGAGGTGGGGGAGTTGGGCAAAAAAATCAAGGTATTT
J: TRGJP; V: TRGV9; size: hyperexpanded; CDR3: CALWEVETKLGKKIKVF; DNA: TGTGCCTTGTGGGAGGTGGAGACAAAGTTGGGCAAAAAAATCAAGGTATTT
J: TRGJP; V: TRGV9; size: hyperexpanded; CDR3: CALWEVLRLGKKIKVF; DNA: TGTGCCTTGTGGGAGGTGCTGAGGTTGGGCAAAAAAATCAAGGTATTT
J: TRGJP; V: TRGV9; size: large; CDR3: CALWEVIREELGKKIKVF; DNA: TGTGCCTTGTGGGAGGTTATTCGGGAAGAGTTGGGCAAAAAAATCAAGGTATTT
J: TRGJP; V: TRGV9; size: hyperexpanded; CDR3: CALWEVQELGKKIKVF; DNA: TGTGCCTTGTGGGAGGTGCAAGAGTTGGGCAAAAAAATCAAGGTATTT
J: TRGJP; V: TRGV9; size: hyperexpanded; CDR3: CALWLQELGKKIKVF; DNA: TGTGCCTTGTGGCTTCAAGAGTTGGGCAAAAAAATCAAGGTATTT
J: TRGJ1/TRGJ2; V: TRGV9; size: hyperexpanded; CDR3: CALWEADKKLF; DNA: TGTGCCTTGTGGGAGGCCGATAAGAAACTCTTT
J: TRGJP; V: TRGV9; size: large; CDR3: CALWEVHELGKKIKVF; DNA: TGTGCCTTGTGGGAGGTGCACGAGTTGGGCAAAAAAATCAAGGTATTT
J: TRGJP; V: TRGV9; size: hyperexpanded; CDR3: CALWEVTELGKKIKVF; DNA: TGTGCCTTGTGGGAGGTTACAGAGTTGGGCAAAAAAATCAAGGTATTT